The sequence of this TCR beta chain was determined in a study of identical twins. As concerns this clonotype: What it binds is unknown.

TCRdb called the 5' RACE reads again in MiXCR, with one record for every CDR3 protein. The data hold roughly 470,000 distinct CDR3 sequences, with more than 13% observed a single time. Study-wide results and limits: Within monozygotic twins, out-of-frame TCR alpha sharing was underestimated by the models. While abundant cord blood beta clonotypes carried fewer insertions, memory repertoires showed no such pattern.

V lost 1 base and J lost 4; bases outside the gene matches: 5. Germline values: CDR1 MNHEY, CDR2 SVGAGI. The CDR3 loop spans 16 amino acids. These data also formed part of another study, on yellow fever vaccine responses in identical twins. From that second work: Among the twins, the vaccine T cell response reportedly seemed partly convergent and partly personalized.

This rearrangement joins TRBV6-5 to TRBJ2-1, with TRBD2 identical over 9 bases. This clonotype was obtained from a woman between 18 and 30 years old in good health. The sequenced sample consisted of CD4+ T cells sorted from blood. The DNA of the CDR3 is TGTGCCAGCAGTTACTTAAGCGGGGGGAGATACAATGAGCAGTTCTTC. The encoded protein is CASSYLSGGRYNEQFF.